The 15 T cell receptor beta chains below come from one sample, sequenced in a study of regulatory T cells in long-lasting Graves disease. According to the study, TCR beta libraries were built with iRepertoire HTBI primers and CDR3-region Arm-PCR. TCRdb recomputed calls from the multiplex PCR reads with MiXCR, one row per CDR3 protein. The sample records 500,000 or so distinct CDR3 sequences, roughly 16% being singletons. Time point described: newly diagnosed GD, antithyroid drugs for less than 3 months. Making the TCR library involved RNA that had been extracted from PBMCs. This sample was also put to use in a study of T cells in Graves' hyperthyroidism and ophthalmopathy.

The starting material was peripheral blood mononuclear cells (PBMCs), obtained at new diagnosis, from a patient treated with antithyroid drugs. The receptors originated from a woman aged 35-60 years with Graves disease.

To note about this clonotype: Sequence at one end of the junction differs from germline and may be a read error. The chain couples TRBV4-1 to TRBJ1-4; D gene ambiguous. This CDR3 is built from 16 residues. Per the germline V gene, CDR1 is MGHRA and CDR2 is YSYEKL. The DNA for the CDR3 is TGCGCCAGCAGCAAAGAGTTAGTCGCAACTAATGAAAAACTGTTTTTT. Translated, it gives CASSKELVATNEKLFF.

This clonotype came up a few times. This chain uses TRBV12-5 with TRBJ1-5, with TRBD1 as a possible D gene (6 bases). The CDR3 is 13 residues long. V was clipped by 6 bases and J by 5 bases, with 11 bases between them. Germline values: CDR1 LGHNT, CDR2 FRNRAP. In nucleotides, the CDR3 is TGTGCTAGTGGACGGACAGCCGATCAGCCCCAGCATTTT. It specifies CASGRTADQPQHF.

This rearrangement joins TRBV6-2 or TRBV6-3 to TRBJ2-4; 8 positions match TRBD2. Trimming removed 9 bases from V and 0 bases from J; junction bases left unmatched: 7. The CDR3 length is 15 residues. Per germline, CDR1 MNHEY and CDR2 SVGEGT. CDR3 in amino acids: CASRRRGEAKNIQYF. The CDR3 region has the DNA TGTGCCAGTCGGAGGCGGGGGGAAGCCAAAAACATTCAGTACTTC.

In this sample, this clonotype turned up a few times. CDR3: CASSHIRLGLTYGYTF. Written as DNA, the CDR3 is TGTGCCAGCAGCCATATAAGACTGGGACTGACTTATGGCTACACCTTC. The chain uses TRBV7-9 and TRBJ1-2; the D gene is possibly TRBD1 (5 bases). The CDR3 extends over 16 amino acids. Germline-derived CDR1 and CDR2 are SEHNR and FQNEAQ (reference sequence). V dropped 5 bases and J dropped 5 bases, with 21 bases sitting between them.

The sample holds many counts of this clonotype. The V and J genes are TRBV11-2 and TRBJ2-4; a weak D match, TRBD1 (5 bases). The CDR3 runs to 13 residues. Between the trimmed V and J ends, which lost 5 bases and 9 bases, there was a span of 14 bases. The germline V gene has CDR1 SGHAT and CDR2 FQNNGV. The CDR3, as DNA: TGTGCCAGCAGCCCACAGCAGGGCAGCATTCAGTACTTC. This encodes CASSPQQGSIQYF.

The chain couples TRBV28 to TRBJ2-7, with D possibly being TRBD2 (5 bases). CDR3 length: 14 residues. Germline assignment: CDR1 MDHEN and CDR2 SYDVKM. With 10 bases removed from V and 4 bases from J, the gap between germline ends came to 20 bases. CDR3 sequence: CATQDRAEGYEQYF. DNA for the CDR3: TGTGCCACTCAGGACCGCGCCGAGGGATACGAGCAGTACTTC.

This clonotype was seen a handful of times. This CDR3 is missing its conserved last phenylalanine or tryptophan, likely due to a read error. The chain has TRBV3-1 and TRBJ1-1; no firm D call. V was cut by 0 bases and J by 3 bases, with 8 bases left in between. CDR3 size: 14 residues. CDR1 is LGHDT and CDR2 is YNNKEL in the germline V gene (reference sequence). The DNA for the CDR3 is TGTGCCAGCAGCCAAGAGTTGGGATACACTGAAGCTTTCTCT. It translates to CASSQELGYTEAFS.

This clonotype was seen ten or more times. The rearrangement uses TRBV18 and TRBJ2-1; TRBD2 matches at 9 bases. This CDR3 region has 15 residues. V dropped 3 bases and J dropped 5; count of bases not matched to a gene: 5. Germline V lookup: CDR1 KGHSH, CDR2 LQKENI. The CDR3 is CASSPLAGQNNEQFF. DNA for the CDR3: TGTGCCAGCTCACCCCTAGCGGGACAGAACAATGAGCAGTTCTTC.

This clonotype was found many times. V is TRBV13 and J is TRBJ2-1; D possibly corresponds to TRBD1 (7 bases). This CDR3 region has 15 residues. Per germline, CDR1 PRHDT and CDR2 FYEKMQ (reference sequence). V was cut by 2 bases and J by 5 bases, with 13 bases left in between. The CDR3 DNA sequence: TGTGCCAGCAGCTTATGGGCAGGGGGGAACAATGAGCAGTTCTTC. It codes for CASSLWAGGNNEQFF.

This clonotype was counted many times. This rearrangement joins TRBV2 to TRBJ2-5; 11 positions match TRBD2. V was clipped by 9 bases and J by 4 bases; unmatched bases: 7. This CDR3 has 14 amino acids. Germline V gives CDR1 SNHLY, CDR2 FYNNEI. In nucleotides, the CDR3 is TGTGCCAGTTCGATACTAGCGGGGGTAGAGACCCAGTACTTC. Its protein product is CASSILAGVETQYF.

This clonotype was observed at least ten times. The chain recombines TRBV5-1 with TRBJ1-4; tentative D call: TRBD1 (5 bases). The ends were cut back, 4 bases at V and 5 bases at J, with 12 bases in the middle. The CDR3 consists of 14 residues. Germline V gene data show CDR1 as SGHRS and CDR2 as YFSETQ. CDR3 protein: CASSRGGVNEKLFF. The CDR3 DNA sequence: TGCGCCAGCAGCCGCGGAGGGGTGAATGAAAAACTGTTTTTT.

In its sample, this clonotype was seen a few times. DNA of the CDR3: TGTGCCAGCAGTTCCCGGAGAGGACAGGGGGCTTTCTACGAGCAGTACTTC. Protein product: CASSSRRGQGAFYEQYF. The chain employs TRBV27 and TRBJ2-7; 11 bases agree with TRBD1. Unmatched junction bases numbered 11, after V lost 4 bases and J lost 3 bases. Germline V gene data show CDR1 as MNHEY and CDR2 as SMNVEV (reference sequence). The CDR3 extends over 17 amino acids.

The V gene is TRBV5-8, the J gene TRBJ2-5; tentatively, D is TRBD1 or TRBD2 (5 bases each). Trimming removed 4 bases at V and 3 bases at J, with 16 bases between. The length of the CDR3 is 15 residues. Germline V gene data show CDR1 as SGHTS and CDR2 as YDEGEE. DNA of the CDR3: TGTGCCAGCAGCATGGGGGTCTCCCGGAAAGAGACCCAGTACTTC. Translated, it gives CASSMGVSRKETQYF.

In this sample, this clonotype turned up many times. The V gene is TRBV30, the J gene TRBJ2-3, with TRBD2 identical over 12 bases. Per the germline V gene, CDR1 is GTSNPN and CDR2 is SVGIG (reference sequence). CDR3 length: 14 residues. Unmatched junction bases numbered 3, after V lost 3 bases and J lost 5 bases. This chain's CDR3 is CAWSKLAGGDTQYF. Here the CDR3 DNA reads TGTGCCTGGAGCAAACTAGCGGGGGGAGATACGCAGTATTTT.

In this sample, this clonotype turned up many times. The CDR3 DNA reads as TGTGCTAGTGGTTCCCGGGACAGGGGAAACACCATATATTTT. Amino acid sequence: CASGSRDRGNTIYF. The chain employs TRBV12-5 and TRBJ1-3, with TRBD1 matching over 8 bases. With 4 bases clipped from V and 4 bases from J, the junction kept 3 bases outside the gene matches. The CDR3 extends over 14 amino acids. Germline loops: CDR1 LGHNT, CDR2 FRNRAP.